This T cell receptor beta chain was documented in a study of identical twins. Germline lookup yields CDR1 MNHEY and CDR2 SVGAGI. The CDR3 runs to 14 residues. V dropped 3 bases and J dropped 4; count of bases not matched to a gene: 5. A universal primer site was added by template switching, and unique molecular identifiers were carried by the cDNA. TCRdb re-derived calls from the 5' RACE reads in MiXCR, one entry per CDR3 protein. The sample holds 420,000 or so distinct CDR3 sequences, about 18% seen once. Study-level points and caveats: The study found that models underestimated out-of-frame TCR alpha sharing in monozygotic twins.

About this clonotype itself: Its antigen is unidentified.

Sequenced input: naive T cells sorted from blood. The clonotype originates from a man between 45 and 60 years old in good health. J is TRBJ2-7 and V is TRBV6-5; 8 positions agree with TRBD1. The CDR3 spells CASSYRDRTYEQYF. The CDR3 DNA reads TGTGCCAGCAGTTATAGGGACAGGACTTACGAGCAGTACTTC.